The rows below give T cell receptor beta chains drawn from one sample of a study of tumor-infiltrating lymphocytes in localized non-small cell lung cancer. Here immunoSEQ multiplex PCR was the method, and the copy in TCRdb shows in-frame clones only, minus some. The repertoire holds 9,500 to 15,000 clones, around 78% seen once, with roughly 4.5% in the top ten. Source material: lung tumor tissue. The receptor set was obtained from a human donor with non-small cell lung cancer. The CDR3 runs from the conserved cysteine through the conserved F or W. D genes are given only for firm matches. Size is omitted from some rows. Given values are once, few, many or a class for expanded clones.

CASSTGDYTGELFF,TGCGCCAGCAGCACGGGGGATTACACCGGGGAGCTGTTTTTT,once,TRBJ2-2,TRBV5-1,-
CASSLPGRVETQYF,TGTGCCAGCAGCTTACCGGGCAGGGTAGAGACCCAGTACTTC,-,TRBJ2-5,TRBV7-2,-
CASRSGTGSNQPQHF,TGCGCCAGCAGATCCGGGACAGGGAGCAATCAGCCCCAGCATTTT,medium-sized,TRBJ1-5,TRBV5-1,TRBD1
CSGEGQGRTQYF,TGCAGCGGTGAAGGACAGGGGAGGACCCAGTACTTC,once,TRBJ2-5,TRBV29-1,TRBD1
CASSGSAGWNTEAFF,TGTGCCAGCAGCGGGAGCGCTGGTTGGAACACTGAAGCTTTCTTT,-,TRBJ1-1,TRBV7-2,-
CASSLQAGTADQVNEQFF,TGTGCCAGCAGTTTACAGGCCGGGACAGCCGACCAAGTAAATGAGCAGTTCTTC,-,TRBJ2-1,TRBV28,TRBD1
CASSYGTIATGELFF,TGTGCCAGCAGTTACGGGACTATTGCCACCGGGGAGCTGTTTTTT,-,TRBJ2-2,TRBV6-5,TRBD2
CATKPFRGTDTQYF,TGTGCCACAAAACCTTTCCGGGGCACAGATACGCAGTATTTT,-,TRBJ2-3,TRBV19,-
CASSYSRGAKTQYF,TGTGCCAGCAGTTACTCGAGGGGCGCGAAGACCCAGTACTTC,few,TRBJ2-5,TRBV6-6,-
CASSAAGVSYNEQFF,TGTGCCAGTAGTGCCGCGGGAGTTAGCTACAATGAGCAGTTCTTC,once,TRBJ2-1,TRBV19,TRBD2
CASSLGTANYGYTF,TGTGCCAGCAGCCTCGGGACAGCTAACTATGGCTACACCTTC,-,TRBJ1-2,TRBV7-2,TRBD1
CARRLIREGRYGYTF,TGTGCCAGAAGATTAATCCGGGAGGGAAGATATGGCTACACCTTC,-,TRBJ1-2,TRBV5-3,-
CASSLVLAADTQYF,TGTGCCAGCAGCTTAGTACTAGCTGCAGATACGCAGTATTTT,-,TRBJ2-3,TRBV11-2,-
CASSPFQANTEAFF,TGTGCCAGCAGCCCATTCCAGGCGAACACTGAAGCTTTCTTT,-,TRBJ1-1,TRBV7-2,-
CASSESGANYGYTF,TGTGCCAGCAGTGAAAGTGGGGCCAACTATGGCTACACCTTC,-,TRBJ1-2,TRBV6-1,-
CASSLGTGSGSPLHF,TGTGCCAGCAGCTTAGGAACAGGGTCAGGATCACCCCTCCACTTT,-,TRBJ1-6,TRBV7-2,-
CASSQVTLRGGIYEQYF,TGCGCCAGCAGCCAAGTAACCCTTCGCGGGGGGATCTACGAGCAGTACTTC,-,TRBJ2-7,TRBV4-3,TRBD2
CASSLGTTGVAGNIQYF,TGCGCCAGCAGCTTGGGGACGACAGGGGTAGCGGGAAACATTCAGTACTTC,-,TRBJ2-4,TRBV5-1,-
CASSLDADTQYF,TGCGCCAGCAGCTTGGACGCCGATACGCAGTATTTT,-,TRBJ2-3,TRBV5-1,-
CASRRGLGQGSSYEQYF,TGCGCCAGCAGAAGGGGATTAGGACAGGGAAGCTCCTACGAGCAGTACTTC,-,TRBJ2-7,TRBV5-1,TRBD1
CAISGRGQTNSYNEQFF,TGTGCCATCAGTGGCCGGGGACAGACAAACTCCTACAATGAGCAGTTCTTC,-,TRBJ2-1,TRBV10-3,TRBD1
CASSWGLAGVSDTQYF,TGCGCCAGCAGCTGGGGACTAGCGGGAGTTTCAGATACGCAGTATTTT,-,TRBJ2-3,TRBV5-1,TRBD2
CAIRASAYTGELFF,TGTGCCATCAGGGCTAGCGCTTACACCGGGGAGCTGTTTTTT,-,TRBJ2-2,TRBV10-3,-
CASSLRTGGARTEAFF,TGTGCCAGCAGCTTAAGGACAGGGGGCGCCCGCACTGAAGCTTTCTTT,-,TRBJ1-1,TRBV7-8,TRBD1
CASSSVQTGSLFF,TGTGCCAGCAGCTCTGTTCAGACAGGATCACTGTTTTTT,-,TRBJ1-4,TRBV5-4,-
CASSGRETGELFF,TGTGCCAGCAGCGGCAGGGAAACCGGGGAGCTGTTTTTT,-,TRBJ2-2,TRBV7-6,-
CASSPGGNSPLHF,TGCGCCAGCAGCCCCGGGGGGAATTCACCCCTCCACTTT,-,TRBJ1-6,TRBV5-1,-
CASKGQGGGETQYF,TGTGCCAGTAAGGGACAGGGTGGCGGAGAGACCCAGTACTTC,-,TRBJ2-5,TRBV19,TRBD1
CASSRGLAGGTDTQYF,TGTGCCAGCAGCCGCGGACTAGCGGGGGGCACAGATACGCAGTATTTT,once,TRBJ2-3,TRBV11-3,TRBD2
CASSIVWGVNTEAFF,TGTGCCAGTAGTATAGTTTGGGGTGTGAACACTGAAGCTTTCTTT,-,TRBJ1-1,TRBV19,-
CATARQHGQPQHF,TGTGCCACCGCTAGACAGCATGGACAGCCCCAGCATTTT,once,TRBJ1-5,TRBV19,-
CAWSVLVNTIYF,TGTGCCTGGAGTGTACTTGTAAACACCATATATTTT,-,TRBJ1-3,TRBV30,-
CASSFFQGGTQYF,TGTGCCAGCAGTTTCTTTCAGGGTGGGACGCAGTATTTT,-,TRBJ2-3,TRBV27,-
CASSLNRWNGYTF,TGCGCCAGCAGCTTGAACAGATGGAATGGCTACACCTTC,once,TRBJ1-2,TRBV5-1,-
CASSQDLGGPAGGYTF,TGCGCCAGCAGCCAAGATCTGGGGGGCCCCGCCGGCGGCTACACCTTC,-,TRBJ1-2,TRBV4-3,-
CASSQDLRRLFLQETQYF,TGTGCCAGCAGCCAAGATCTAAGGAGGCTGTTTCTCCAAGAGACCCAGTACTTC,-,TRBJ2-5,TRBV14,-
CASSLYRTGVYTEAFF,TGTGCCAGCAGCTTATATAGGACAGGGGTGTACACTGAAGCTTTCTTT,-,TRBJ1-1,TRBV7-2,TRBD1
CASSLGMNTEAFF,TGTGCCAGCAGCCTTGGAATGAACACTGAAGCTTTCTTT,-,TRBJ1-1,TRBV7-3,-
CASSPGTALGETQYF,TGTGCCAGCAGCCCGGGGACAGCTCTGGGGGAGACCCAGTACTTC,once,TRBJ2-5,TRBV5-4,TRBD1
CASSLASVGTANTEAFF,TGTGCCAGCAGCTTAGCCTCGGTCGGGACAGCGAACACTGAAGCTTTCTTT,-,TRBJ1-1,TRBV7-2,TRBD1
CASSQTGLAGEGEQFF,TGCGCCAGCAGCCAAACGGGACTAGCGGGGGAGGGTGAGCAGTTCTTC,-,TRBJ2-1,TRBV4-1,TRBD2
CASSEETGNQPQHF,TGTGCCAGCAGTGAAGAGACAGGCAATCAGCCCCAGCATTTT,once,TRBJ1-5,TRBV2,-
CASSGSYGTEAFF,TGTGCCAGCAGCGGATCTTATGGAACTGAAGCTTTCTTT,medium-sized,TRBJ1-1,TRBV7-2,-
CASSDRQGHEKLFF,TGTGCCAGCAGTGACCGACAGGGGCACGAAAAACTGTTTTTT,few,TRBJ1-4,TRBV2,TRBD1
CASSLRTGANEKLFF,TGTGCCAGCTCACTTCGGACAGGGGCTAATGAAAAACTGTTTTTT,-,TRBJ1-4,TRBV18,TRBD1
CASRHRTRGSEAFF,TGTGCCAGCAGGCATCGAACTAGGGGTTCTGAAGCTTTCTTT,medium-sized,TRBJ1-1,TRBV5-8,-
CASRHITDTQYF,TGTGCCAGCCGACACATCACAGATACGCAGTATTTT,-,TRBJ2-3,TRBV7-2,-
CASSPAGARRKELFF,TGTGCCAGCAGCCCGGCGGGGGCACGGAGGAAGGAGCTGTTTTTT,once,TRBJ2-2,TRBV11-2,-
CASSPSRAGGSGNTIYF,TGTGCCAGCTCACCTTCAAGAGCGGGGGGGAGCGGAAACACCATATATTTT,-,TRBJ1-3,TRBV18,-
CASSLALAGGKQFF,TGTGCCAGCAGCTTAGCACTAGCGGGGGGGAAGCAGTTCTTC,-,TRBJ2-1,TRBV7-2,TRBD2
CAWRRILQGQETQYF,TGTGCCTGGAGGCGAATTCTGCAGGGACAAGAGACCCAGTACTTC,-,TRBJ2-5,TRBV30,-
CASSTTGGIYEQYF,TGTGCCAGTAGTACTACAGGTGGGATCTACGAGCAGTACTTC,-,TRBJ2-7,TRBV19,-